The T cell receptor beta chain described here comes from a study of CD8+ T cells in alopecia areata. cDNA prepared by RNA extraction and subsequent reverse transcription served as the template for sequencing. Sequencing was performed with immunoSEQ multiplex PCR; in TCRdb, only in-frame clones are kept and a portion is missing. Among about 130,000 clones listed, about 46% were seen once. The germline V and J ends were trimmed by 0 bases and 5 bases, with 17 bases remaining between them. The germline V gene encodes CDR1 SGDLS and CDR2 YYNGEE. The CDR3 is made up of 17 amino acids. The TCR originated in a human donor with alopecia areata. Material: CD8+ T cells sorted from blood, obtained at week 0. V usage is TRBV9 and J usage is TRBJ2-2; D perhaps matches TRBD1 (5 bases). CDR3 sequence (DNA): TGTGCCAGCAGCGTAGCCTCTGGGGCAGGGATTACCGGGGAGCTGTTTTTT. This encodes CASSVASGAGITGELFF.